This T cell receptor beta chain originates from a study of shared clonotypes between healthy human individuals. V lost 2 bases and J lost 0, with 17 bases in between. CDR3 length: 17 amino acids. Germline-derived CDR1 and CDR2 are MGHRA and YSYEKL. Sequencing was performed with immunoSEQ multiplex PCR; in TCRdb, only in-frame clones are kept and a portion is missing. In the table there are 550,000 to 650,000 clones, about 96% of which are singletons. To note about this clone: The antigen remains unidentified.

General study findings and limits: Shared across several donors were about 4.8% of the naive CD4 clonotypes. Non-shared clonotypes showed lower generation probabilities than clonotypes common to all four donors.

Naive CD8 cells, CD45RO-negative and positively selected for CCR7, excluded terminally differentiated effector memory CD45RA+ cells. Sequencing was performed on naive CD8+ T cells sorted from blood. V gene TRBV4-1 combines with J gene TRBJ2-7; D not certain. This sequence was found in a woman aged 25 to 45 in good health. The CDR3 spells CASSQSTARIPSYEQYF. The CDR3 nucleotides read TGCGCCAGCAGCCAAAGTACAGCGCGTATTCCCTCCTACGAGCAGTACTTC.